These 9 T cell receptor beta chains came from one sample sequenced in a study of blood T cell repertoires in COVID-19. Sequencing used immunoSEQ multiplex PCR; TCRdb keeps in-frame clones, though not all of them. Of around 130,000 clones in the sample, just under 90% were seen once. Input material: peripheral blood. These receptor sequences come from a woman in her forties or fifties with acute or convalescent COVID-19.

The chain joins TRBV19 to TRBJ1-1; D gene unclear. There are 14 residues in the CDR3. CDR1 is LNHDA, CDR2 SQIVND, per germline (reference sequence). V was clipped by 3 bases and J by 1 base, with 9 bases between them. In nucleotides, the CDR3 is TGTGCCAGTAGTATCACGCATAGGAACACTGAAGCTTTCTTT. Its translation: CASSITHRNTEAFF.

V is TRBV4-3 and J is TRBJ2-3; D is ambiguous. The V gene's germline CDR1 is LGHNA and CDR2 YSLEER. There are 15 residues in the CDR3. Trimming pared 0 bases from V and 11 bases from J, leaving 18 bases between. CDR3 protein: CASSQDRVTGRVQYF. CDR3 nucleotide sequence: TGCGCCAGCAGCCAAGATAGAGTCACCGGCCGGGTGCAGTATTTT.

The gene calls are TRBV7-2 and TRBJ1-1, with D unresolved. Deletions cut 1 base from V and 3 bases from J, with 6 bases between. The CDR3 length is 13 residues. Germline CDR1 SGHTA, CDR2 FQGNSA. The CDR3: CASSLGEYTEAFF. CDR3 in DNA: TGTGCCAGCAGCTTAGGGGAGTACACTGAAGCTTTCTTT.

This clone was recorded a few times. CDR3 sequence (DNA): TGTGCCAGCGTAGGGGGTAACTATGGCTACACCTTC. Its protein is CASVGGNYGYTF. The genes are TRBV5-6 and TRBJ1-2; possible D gene TRBD1, 6 bases. The V gene's germline CDR1 is SGHDT and CDR2 YYEEEE. This CDR3 has 12 residues. Trimming shortened V by 7 bases and J by 1 base, and 8 bases separated the two germline ends.

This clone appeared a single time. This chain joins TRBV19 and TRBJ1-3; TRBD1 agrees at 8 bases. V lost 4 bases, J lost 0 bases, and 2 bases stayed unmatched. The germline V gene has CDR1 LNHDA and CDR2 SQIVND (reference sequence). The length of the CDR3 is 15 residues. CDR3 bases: TGTGCCAGTAGTAGACAGGGGTTCTCTGGAAACACCATATATTTT. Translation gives CASSRQGFSGNTIYF.

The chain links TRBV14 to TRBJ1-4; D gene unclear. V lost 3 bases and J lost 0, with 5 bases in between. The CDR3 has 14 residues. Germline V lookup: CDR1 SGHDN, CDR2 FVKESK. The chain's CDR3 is CASSHVATNEKLFF. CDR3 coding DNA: TGTGCCAGCAGCCACGTCGCAACTAATGAAAAACTGTTTTTT.

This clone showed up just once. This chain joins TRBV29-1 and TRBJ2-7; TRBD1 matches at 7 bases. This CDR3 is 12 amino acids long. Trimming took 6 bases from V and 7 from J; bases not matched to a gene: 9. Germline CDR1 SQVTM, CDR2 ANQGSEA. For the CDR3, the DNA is TGCAGCGTGGGGACAGCCCTGGGGGAGCAGTACTTC. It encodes CSVGTALGEQYF.

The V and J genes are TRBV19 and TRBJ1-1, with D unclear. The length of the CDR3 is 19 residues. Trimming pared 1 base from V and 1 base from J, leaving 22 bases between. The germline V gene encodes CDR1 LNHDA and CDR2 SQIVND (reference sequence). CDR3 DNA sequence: TGTGCCAGTAGTATAGGTGTAAGGACTCTGAAGAGCCCGAACACTGAAGCTTTCTTT. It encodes CASSIGVRTLKSPNTEAFF. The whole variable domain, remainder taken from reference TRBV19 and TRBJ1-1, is DGGITQSPKYLFRKEGQNVTLSCEQNLNHDAMYWYRQDPGQGLRLIYYSQIVNDFQKGDIAEGYSVSREKKESFPLTVTSAQKNPTAFYLCASSIGVRTLKSPNTEAFFGQGTRLTVV.

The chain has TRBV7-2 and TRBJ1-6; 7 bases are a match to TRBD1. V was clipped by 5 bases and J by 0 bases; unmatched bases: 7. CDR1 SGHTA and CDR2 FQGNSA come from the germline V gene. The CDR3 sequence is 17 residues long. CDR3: CASSPRQGSSYNSPLHF. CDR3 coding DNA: TGTGCCAGCAGCCCGAGACAGGGTAGCTCCTATAATTCACCCCTCCACTTT.